This T cell receptor (beta chain) was retrieved from a study of long-term antiretroviral therapy in people with HIV. About this clone itself: Its antigen is currently unknown.

A v3.0 immunoSEQ assay was performed at survey level. Some clones are missing from TCRdb's copy, which holds only in-frame ones; the method was immunoSEQ multiplex PCR. The sample has roughly 3,500 clones, around nine tenths seen once. The study, taken as a whole, reports: Across all time points, the repertoire was dominated by clones that expanded before ART.

The germline V gene encodes CDR1 PRHDT and CDR2 FYEKMQ (reference sequence). This CDR3 has 14 residues. After removal of 5 bases from V and 6 bases from J, the junction contained 6 bases not matched to a gene. V usage is TRBV13 and J usage is TRBJ2-2, with 7 positions matching TRBD2. The sample in question was unsorted PBMCs, obtained 0.3 years after starting antiretroviral therapy. This receptor was identified in a woman aged 45-65 years with HIV. The CDR3 nucleotides read TGTGCCAGCAGCCCCCCTCGGGAGGCCGGGGAGCTGTTTTTT. Protein sequence: CASSPPREAGELFF.